This paragraph covers one TCR beta chain sequence. This specimen comes from a study of blood T cell repertoires in COVID-19. Background on the study: COVID-19 samples, acute and convalescent, were from the United States, Italy and Spain. T cells, B-cell-depleted T cells, or PBMCs supplied cDNA or gDNA.

As handled by the study authors: Amplification with reference gene primers provided the estimates of nucleated cell counts. Assay: immunoSEQ multiplex PCR; the TCRdb copy retains only in-frame clones and omits some. For V, J and clone size, that table is used; D and trimming come from the DNA. Here the sample spans 130,000 to 150,000 clones, around 87% being singletons. V shed 0 bases, J shed 6 bases, and the junction held 7 bases outside the gene matches. Germline V gene sequence: CDR1 ENHRY, CDR2 SYGVKD. The CDR3 runs to 16 residues. This TCR came from a man over 45 who had recovered from COVID-19. The sequenced sample was peripheral blood. This rearrangement joins TRBV10-3 to TRBJ2-1; 8 positions match TRBD2. The CDR3 region has the DNA TGTGCCATCAGTGAGTCGGGAGCGGGGGACATCAATGAGCAGTTCTTC. Its translation: CAISESGAGDINEQFF.